The clone carrying this T cell receptor beta chain was counted once. The antigen is not known. Only in-frame clones appear in the TCRdb table, and some are missing; sequencing was by immunoSEQ multiplex PCR. Here the sample spans about 84,000 clones, 70% to 90% being singletons. This entry belongs to a study of T cell responses to AZD1222 COVID-19 vaccine. About the study: Both about-4-week and about-12-week second-dose recipients were combined.

The V and J ends lost 4 bases and 6 bases respectively, with 12 bases between them. The CDR3 is 14 amino acids. Germline V gene lookup returns CDR1 LNHDA and CDR2 SQIVND (reference sequence). Study-level results: The donor cohort was predominantly white British with a female majority, and clonal diversity may have been underestimated. Among AZD1222 vaccinees, only five or six were seropositive at baseline. Spike-specific TCR depth and breadth grew after two AZD1222 doses.

V is TRBV19 and J is TRBJ2-2; D may be TRBD1 or TRBD2 (7 bases each). This TCR was sampled from an adult in good health. The specimen was peripheral blood, collected on day 0 of AZD1222 vaccination. This CDR3 reads CASSTQGGPGELFF. The CDR3 region has the DNA TGTGCCAGTAGTACTCAGGGGGGGCCCGGGGAGCTGTTTTTT.